This is a list of T cell receptor beta chains from one sample in a study of T cell repertoires in cytomegalovirus infection. Their cognate antigens are unknown. TCRdb analysed the reads with MiXCR anew, one entry per CDR3 protein. Among around 300,000 distinct CDR3 sequences, less than 25% were seen once, and the ten largest hold approximately 20%. Sample: cultured PBMCs, taken from culture after CMV antigen stimulation. These TCRs come from a human donor in good health (CMV status not recorded). Some clones in this sample may be carry-over from other donors' samples. Each CDR3 is given with its conserved first and last residue. The order of the fields is CDR3 DNA, CDR3 protein, D gene, clone size, J gene, V gene. D genes are given only for firm matches. The size of a clone is reported for some rows only, either as once, few or many, or as a class for expanded clones.

TGTGCCAGCAGTTTAGACTACGGTGGGACAGCTCTCGGCTACACCTTC CASSLDYGGTALGYTF TRBD1 . TRBJ1-2 TRBV12-3/TRBV12-4
TGTGCCAGCACCTCGTGGGCGGGAGGAGGTGGAGAGACCCAGTACTTC CASTSWAGGGGETQYF TRBD2 few TRBJ2-5 TRBV7-2
TGTGCCAGCAGCTTTACCGGGTCCGGGGAGCTGTTTTTT CASSFTGSGELFF . . TRBJ2-2 TRBV5-8
TGTGCCAGCAGTCGAAACACAGGGCGACTTAGGACCGGGGAGCTGTTTTTT CASSRNTGRLRTGELFF . . TRBJ2-2 TRBV6-5
TGCAGTGCGGCCTGGAATAGGGGCAACAATGAGCAGTTCTTC CSAAWNRGNNEQFF . . TRBJ2-1 TRBV20-1
TGTGCCAGCAGCTCCCGACTAGCGGGAAGGGTCAACATTCAGTACTTC CASSSRLAGRVNIQYF TRBD2 . TRBJ2-4 TRBV7-2
TGTGCCAGCAGTTTCCAACTAGCCGACAATGAGCAGTTCTTC CASSFQLADNEQFF . few TRBJ2-1 TRBV27
TGTGCCAGCAGTTACCGCAGGGAAAGTCAGCCCCAGCATTTT CASSYRRESQPQHF . few TRBJ1-5 TRBV6-2/TRBV6-3
TGTGCCAGCAGCGTTTTCGAGGGAACTGAAGCTTTCTTT CASSVFEGTEAFF . few TRBJ1-1 TRBV7-6
TGTGCCAGCAGTTATTATAGCGGATACTACAATGAGCAGTTCTTC CASSYYSGYYNEQFF . . TRBJ2-1 TRBV6-1
TGTGCCAGCAGCTTAGCTCCGGGACAGGGGCAGCCCCAGCATTTT CASSLAPGQGQPQHF TRBD1 . TRBJ1-5 TRBV7-2
TGTGCCAGCAGCCCCCGGACTAGCGGGATCTCCGGGGAGCTGTTTTTT CASSPRTSGISGELFF TRBD2 many TRBJ2-2 TRBV7-9
TGCGCCAGCAGCTTGTACGACTATGGCTACACCTTC CASSLYDYGYTF . few TRBJ1-2 TRBV5-1
TGCGCCAGCAGCTTGGAGGCAGCAGAAGGCCCTAGCGGGCGGGGGGAGACCCAGTACTTC CASSLEAAEGPSGRGETQYF TRBD2 . TRBJ2-5 TRBV5-1
TGCAGTGCTAGAGATCCCCTGAACCCTAGCACAGATACGCAGTATTTT CSARDPLNPSTDTQYF . . TRBJ2-3 TRBV20-1
TGTGCCAGCAGTGAACTGGGCGGGAGGGTTTACAATGAGCAGTTCTTC CASSELGGRVYNEQFF TRBD2 many TRBJ2-1 TRBV12-3/TRBV12-4
TGTGCCAGCAGCAAAGACCCCTACTCCTACAATGAGCAGTTCTTC CASSKDPYSYNEQFF . few TRBJ2-1 TRBV7-3
TGTGCCAGCAGTCCGGACAGAACTTTTGAAGCTTTCTTT CASSPDRTFEAFF . many TRBJ1-1 TRBV7-2
TGTGCCAGCAGCTTAGCGCCGGCTAGCGGTGGCAATGAGCAGTTCTTC CASSLAPASGGNEQFF TRBD2 few TRBJ2-1 TRBV7-2
TGTGCCAGCAGCTTACGGGACCCCCGGGGCCAAGAGACCCAGTACTTC CASSLRDPRGQETQYF . . TRBJ2-5 TRBV11-3
TGTGCCAGCGTAAACACAGGGAGCCTCTATGGCTACACCTTC CASVNTGSLYGYTF . . TRBJ1-2 TRBV7-9
TGTGCCAGCAGCGTCCTTCGGACTAGCGGGAGTATGTACAATGAGCAGTTCTTC CASSVLRTSGSMYNEQFF TRBD2 . TRBJ2-1 TRBV2
TGTGCCAGCAGCCAAGTCGGGACCCCGAACTATGGCTACACCTTC CASSQVGTPNYGYTF . . TRBJ1-2 TRBV14
TGTGCCAGCAGTCCCGGGACAGGGGGCTTGACTAATGAAAAACTGTTTTTT CASSPGTGGLTNEKLFF TRBD1 many TRBJ1-4 TRBV27
TGTGCCAGCAGTTACGAGGGGAGGCCCTCACCCCTCCACTTT CASSYEGRPSPLHF . many TRBJ1-6 TRBV6-5
TGTGCCACCAGCCTCGGGACAGGTGCTTACTATGGCTACACCTTC CATSLGTGAYYGYTF TRBD1 few TRBJ1-2 TRBV15
TGTGCCAGCTGCCTTAAGGGGCGGTGTGACTACGAGCAGTACTTC CASCLKGRCDYEQYF . . TRBJ2-7 TRBV28
TGTGCCAGCAGCCTTACAGGGGGAGTTCAGCCCCAGCATTTT CASSLTGGVQPQHF TRBD1 many TRBJ1-5 TRBV12-3/TRBV12-4
TGTGCCAGCAGCCAAGATCGTGTGCAAGAGACCCAGTACTTC CASSQDRVQETQYF . . TRBJ2-5 TRBV3-1
TGCAGCGCTACCGTGAACACTGAAGCTTTCTTT CSATVNTEAFF . few TRBJ1-1 TRBV29-1
TGCAGTGCTAGAGATTTGGGGGGCAATCAGCCCCAGCATTTT CSARDLGGNQPQHF . few TRBJ1-5 TRBV20-1
TGCGCCAGCAGCCAAGCTTATAGCAATCAGCCCCAGCATTTT CASSQAYSNQPQHF . . TRBJ1-5 TRBV4-1
TGTGCCAGCAGTTTATCCAAGGAGGGAGGGCCGGGAAATGAGCAGTTCTTC CASSLSKEGGPGNEQFF TRBD2 . TRBJ2-1 TRBV28
TGTGCCAGCAGTTCGGAGAGAGAGGCTTGGTACCAAGAGACCCAGTACTTC CASSSEREAWYQETQYF . many TRBJ2-5 TRBV12-3/TRBV12-4
TGTGCCAGCAGCTTAGCGGCGCCAGGGGGTTACAATGAGCAGTTCTTC CASSLAAPGGYNEQFF TRBD1 few TRBJ2-1 TRBV7-8
TGTGCCAGCAGCCCAAGGACTGGGGGGAACAATTCACCCCTCCACTTT CASSPRTGGNNSPLHF . many TRBJ1-6 TRBV7-2
TGTGCCAGCAGTACGAGGGGGCAAGGAAAACTGTTTTTT CASSTRGQGKLFF TRBD1 . TRBJ1-4 TRBV6-5
TGTGCCAGTAGTCAGGACAGCTTTTACAATGAGCAGTTCTTC CASSQDSFYNEQFF . . TRBJ2-1 TRBV19
TGTGCCACCAGCAGGGGCAGCGGTCCAAACATTCAGTACTTC CATSRGSGPNIQYF . . TRBJ2-4 TRBV15
TGTGCCAGCAGTTTAGCTCCAAGGACAGATACGCAGTATTTT CASSLAPRTDTQYF . many TRBJ2-3 TRBV12-3/TRBV12-4
TGCGCCAGCAGCTTGATGGGAGTGATCACAGATACGCAGTATTTT CASSLMGVITDTQYF . few TRBJ2-3 TRBV5-1
TGTGCCAGCAGCCCCGGAGTACTTTACAATGAGCAGTTCTTC CASSPGVLYNEQFF . . TRBJ2-1 TRBV7-3
TGTGCCACCCTCGTACGGGGGACTGAAGCTTTCTTT CATLVRGTEAFF . . TRBJ1-1 TRBV28
TGTGCCAGCAGCTTAGGAGGATTAGCCGGTGAGCAGTTCTTC CASSLGGLAGEQFF . many TRBJ2-1 TRBV7-2
TGTGCCAGCAGTTACTCAGGGCGGGGTTACAATGAGCAGTTCTTC CASSYSGRGYNEQFF . few TRBJ2-1 TRBV6-6